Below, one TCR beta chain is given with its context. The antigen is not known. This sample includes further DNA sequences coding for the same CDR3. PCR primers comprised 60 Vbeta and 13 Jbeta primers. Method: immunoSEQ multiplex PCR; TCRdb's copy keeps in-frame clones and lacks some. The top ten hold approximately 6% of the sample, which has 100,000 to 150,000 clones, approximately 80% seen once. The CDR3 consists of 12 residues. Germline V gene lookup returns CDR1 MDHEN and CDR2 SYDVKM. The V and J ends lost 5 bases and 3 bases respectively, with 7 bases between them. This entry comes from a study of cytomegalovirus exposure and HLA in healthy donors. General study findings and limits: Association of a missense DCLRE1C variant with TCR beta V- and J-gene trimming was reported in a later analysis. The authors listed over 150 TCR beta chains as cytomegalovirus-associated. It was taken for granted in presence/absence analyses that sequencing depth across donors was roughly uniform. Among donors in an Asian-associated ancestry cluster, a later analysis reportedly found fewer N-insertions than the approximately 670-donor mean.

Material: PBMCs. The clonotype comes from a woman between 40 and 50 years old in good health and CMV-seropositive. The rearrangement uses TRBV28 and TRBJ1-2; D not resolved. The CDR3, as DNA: TGTGCCAGCAGTGGGCAACACTATGGCTACACCTTC. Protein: CASSGQHYGYTF.